This T cell receptor (beta chain) came from a study of beta chain features in type 1 diabetes. Of the isolated RNA, all was reverse transcribed, and so the sequenced material was expressed TCRB transcripts. The table came from immunoSEQ multiplex PCR; TCRdb's copy has only in-frame clones and leaves some out. The sample lists around 300,000 clones, 13% to 15% seen once, with more than 6.5% in the top ten. This clone was counted only a few times. Germline-derived CDR1 and CDR2 are SGHDT and YYEEEE. This CDR3 contains 19 residues. Trimming at V came to 3 bases and at J to 5 bases, leaving 18 bases not matched to a gene.

Sequenced input: central memory CD4+ T cells from blood. This clonotype was obtained from a man aged 25-45 years in good health. The V and J genes are TRBV5-6 and TRBJ1-5; 9 nucleotides align to TRBD1. CDR3 DNA: TGTGCCAGCAGCTCCAAAGCGGGACAGGGAAAGGGATGGTATCAGCCCCAGCATTTT. This gives the protein CASSSKAGQGKGWYQPQHF.